The sequence of this T cell receptor (beta chain) was determined in a study of CD8+ T cells in alopecia areata. V was trimmed by 0 bases and J by 5 bases, leaving 8 bases between them. The CDR3 is 12 amino acids. Germline CDR1 is GTSNPN and CDR2 is SVGIG (reference sequence). Comments on this clone: Other nucleotide sequences in the sample specify the same CDR3.

The treatment: oral pan-JAK inhibitor, 5-10 mg twice daily. Lesional scalp punch biopsies and peripheral blood came from alopecia areata patients. Extraction of RNA preceded its reverse transcription into cDNA, which served as the sequencing template. Clones were sequenced by immunoSEQ multiplex PCR, and TCRdb holds only the in-frame ones, with some missing. Found here are fewer than 350,000 clones, 58% of them singletons; the top ten hold approximately 2%. The TCR comes from a human donor with alopecia areata. J is TRBJ2-7 and V is TRBV30, with D maybe TRBD1 (5 bases). Specimen: CD4+ T cells sorted from blood, collected at week 24, from a patient treated with tofacitinib. The DNA of the CDR3 is TGTGCCTGGAGTGTAAGGGGTAACGAGCAGTACTTC. It is translated as CAWSVRGNEQYF.